These 25 T cell receptor beta chains came from one sample sequenced in a study of shared clonotypes between healthy human individuals (dated by TCRdb to between 2020 and 2021). The method was the immunoSEQ multiplex PCR assay. The source is immuneACCESS, and TCRdb retained only in-frame sequences with V and J called. Part of the clones is not carried over; for the studies checked, unresolved V genes explain less than half of this, and the remainder is unexplained. The sample data list some 1,400,000 clones, and 96% of these were observed just once. The ten top clones hold over 1% of the sample. Sequencing input: naive CD4+ T cells sorted from blood. This specimen's cell subset or site label, per the study, means: CD45RA+ positively selected. The source of these receptors is a young man in good health.

The rearrangement joins TRBV7-8 to TRBJ1-4; D is unresolved. CDR1 and CDR2 from the germline V gene are SGHVS and FQNEAQ. V was trimmed by 4 bases and J by 3 bases, leaving 12 bases between them. The CDR3 is 15 residues long. The CDR3 DNA is TGTGCCAGCAGCTGGGCCCCTCAGCCTAATGAAAAACTGTTTTTT. Amino acid sequence: CASSWAPQPNEKLFF.

This clone was seen just once. The chain joins TRBV6-1 to TRBJ1-3; 7 positions agree with TRBD1. The V gene end was trimmed by 2 bases and the J gene end by 4 bases; junction bases not matched to a gene: 8. Germline lookup yields CDR1 MNHNS and CDR2 SASEGT. This CDR3 is built from 16 residues. CDR3 sequence reads: CASSEIAGGTGNTIYF. The CDR3 region has the DNA TGTGCCAGCAGTGAAATTGCAGGGGGAACCGGAAACACCATATATTTT.

The table lists this clone with a count of one. The sample contains more than one DNA sequence encoding this CDR3. This chain uses TRBV28 with TRBJ1-1, with a tentative D call TRBD1 (5 bases). CDR1 MDHEN and CDR2 SYDVKM come from the germline V gene. This CDR3 has 12 amino acids. The ends were cut back, 8 bases at V and 0 bases at J, with 7 bases in the middle. CDR3 sequence (DNA): TGTGCCAGCCGGGGCTTGAACACTGAAGCTTTCTTT. Protein sequence: CASRGLNTEAFF.

The genes are TRBV9 and TRBJ2-3; 10 nucleotides match TRBD2. Germline values: CDR1 SGDLS, CDR2 YYNGEE. The J segment lost 5 bases and the V segment lost 1 base, leaving 4 bases of the junction unmatched. The CDR3 spans 15 residues. In DNA form, the CDR3 reads TGTGCCAGCAGCGTATCTGCTAGCGGGGGAGATACGCAGTATTTT. Translated: CASSVSASGGDTQYF.

Turning to this clone: This same CDR3 is encoded by further DNA sequences in the sample. The chain employs TRBV9 and TRBJ2-3; TRBD1 matches at 8 bases. This CDR3 comprises 15 residues. Germline lookup yields CDR1 SGDLS and CDR2 YYNGEE. The V segment lost 0 bases and the J segment 1 base; nucleotides outside the gene matches: 1. CDR3 DNA: TGTGCCAGCAGCGTAGACAGGGGGGGCACAGATACGCAGTATTTT. Protein product: CASSVDRGGTDTQYF.

The chain links TRBV28 to TRBJ2-5; D unclear. The CDR3 spans 11 residues. The ends were cut back, 10 bases at V and 5 bases at J, with 11 bases in the middle. The germline CDR1 and CDR2 sequences are MDHEN and SYDVKM. CDR3 sequence: CATQTRETQYF. As DNA, the CDR3 is TGTGCCACCCAGACCCGGGAGACCCAGTACTTC.

The rearrangement links TRBV7-2 to TRBJ1-2; D remains ambiguous. Germline V gene data show CDR1 as SGHTA and CDR2 as FQGNSA. V was clipped by 3 bases and J by 2 bases, with 16 bases between them. This CDR3 is 16 amino acids long. Here the CDR3 DNA reads TGTGCCAGCAGCTTTGTCTCCACGGCTGGCAACTATGGCTACACCTTC. Residues: CASSFVSTAGNYGYTF. Full variable domain (outside the CDR3, taken from reference TRBV7-2 and TRBJ1-2): GAGVSQSPSNKVTEKGKDVELRCDPISGHTALYWYRQSLGQGLEFLIYFQGNSAPDKSGLPSDRFSAERTGGSVSTLTIQRTQQEDSAVYLCASSFVSTAGNYGYTFGSGTRLTVV.

This clone appeared once. The chain recombines TRBV7-2 with TRBJ2-1, with D perhaps TRBD1 (6 bases). Deletions cut 4 bases from V and 0 bases from J, with 13 bases between. Germline V gene lookup returns CDR1 SGHTA and CDR2 FQGNSA. CDR3 length equals 16 residues. The CDR3 reads CASSSSTGSSYNEQFF. DNA of the CDR3: TGTGCCAGCAGCTCCTCGACAGGTAGCTCCTACAATGAGCAGTTCTTC.

The chain employs TRBV7-9 and TRBJ2-3, with D uncertain. V gave up 8 bases and J gave up 3 bases, with 15 bases separating them. This CDR3 spans 14 amino acids. Germline V lookup: CDR1 SEHNR, CDR2 FQNEAQ (reference sequence). The CDR3 sequence: CASLMAGFTDTQYF. Here the CDR3 DNA reads TGTGCCAGCTTGATGGCAGGATTTACAGATACGCAGTATTTT.

The chain uses TRBV5-4 and TRBJ2-5, with 12 bases identical to TRBD1. Unmatched junction bases numbered 5, after V lost 0 bases and J lost 5 bases. Per germline, CDR1 SGHNT and CDR2 YYREEE (reference sequence). The CDR3 spans 16 residues. Here the CDR3 reads CASSLAGTGGAETQYF. The CDR3 nucleotides read TGTGCCAGCAGCTTGGCCGGGACAGGGGGCGCGGAGACCCAGTACTTC. Full variable domain (outside the CDR3, taken from reference TRBV5-4 and TRBJ2-5): ETGVTQSPTHLIKTRGQQVTLRCSSQSGHNTVSWYQQALGQGPQFIFQYYREEENGRGNFPPRFSGLQFPNYSSELNVNALELDDSALYLCASSLAGTGGAETQYFGPGTRLLVL.

The chain joins TRBV21-1 to TRBJ2-5. TRBV21-1 is a pseudogene. The CDR3 runs to 16 residues. The CDR3 sequence is CASSKALGSLQETQYF. The DNA for the CDR3 is TGTGCCAGCAGCAAAGCTCTGGGGTCCCTACAAGAGACCCAGTACTTC.

This clone appeared once. The chain couples TRBV19 to TRBJ2-1, with 9 bases that match TRBD2. The CDR3 is made up of 14 amino acids. Germline lookup yields CDR1 LNHDA and CDR2 SQIVND (reference sequence). J lost 4 bases, V lost 7 bases, and 5 bases had no gene match. CDR3 sequence: CASKRLAGYNEQFF. For the CDR3, the DNA is TGTGCCAGTAAGAGGCTAGCGGGGTACAATGAGCAGTTCTTC.

This clone was observed once. The chain has TRBV7-9 and TRBJ2-7, with 8 bases lining up with TRBD2. Losses at the gene ends were 5 bases for V and 3 bases for J; bases not matched to a gene: 3. The CDR3 length is 13 residues. Germline V gene sequence: CDR1 SEHNR, CDR2 FQNEAQ (reference sequence). CDR3 sequence (DNA): TGTGCCAGCAGCCACGCGGGGGGCTACGAGCAGTACTTC. Protein sequence: CASSHAGGYEQYF.

The chain recombines TRBV19 with TRBJ2-4; TRBD1 matches at 7 bases. The ends lost 10 bases at V and 14 bases at J; junction bases unmatched: 14. Per the germline V gene, CDR1 is LNHDA and CDR2 is SQIVND (reference sequence). The length of the CDR3 is 12 residues. CDR3 sequence reads: CAIGTVLGEKYF. Written as DNA, the CDR3 is TGTGCCATCGGGACAGTGCTAGGGGAAAAGTACTTC.

The rearrangement uses TRBV2 and TRBJ1-5; D perhaps matches TRBD1 (5 bases). The CDR3 totals 14 residues. Germline CDR1 SNHLY, CDR2 FYNNEI. V was pared by 2 bases and J by 6 bases, with 11 bases between. CDR3 in DNA: TGTGCCAGCAGTGAACAGGGTCGGAGTCAGCCCCAGCATTTT. Translated: CASSEQGRSQPQHF.

CDR3 coding DNA: TGTGCCAGCAGATCGGGCAGGGAGCCCGGGGAGCTGTTTTTT. It specifies CASRSGREPGELFF. This sequence joins TRBV7-9 and TRBJ2-2; D could derive from TRBD1 or TRBD2 (5 bases each). The CDR3 extends over 14 amino acids. Germline lookup yields CDR1 SEHNR and CDR2 FQNEAQ (reference sequence). The germline V and J ends were trimmed by 6 bases and 6 bases, with 14 bases remaining between them.

The rearrangement uses TRBV9 and TRBJ2-1; D gene ambiguous. The CDR3 length is 15 residues. Deletions cut 3 bases from V and 0 bases from J, with 10 bases between. Germline-derived CDR1 and CDR2 are SGDLS and YYNGEE. Here the CDR3 DNA reads TGTGCCAGCAGCGATGACCGCAGCTCCTACAATGAGCAGTTCTTC. As protein: CASSDDRSSYNEQFF.

In this sample, this clone turned up once. The chain is built from TRBV7-2 and TRBJ2-5; a possible D gene is TRBD1 (5 bases). The CDR3 totals 13 residues. The V end was cut by 6 bases, the J end by 4 bases, with 12 bases between. Germline assignment: CDR1 SGHTA and CDR2 FQGNSA. CDR3 DNA sequence: TGTGCCAGCAGTACCAGGGTTCCAGAGACCCAGTACTTC. Its protein product is CASSTRVPETQYF. Using reference TRBV7-2 and TRBJ2-5 for the parts outside the CDR3, the full variable domain is GAGVSQSPSNKVTEKGKDVELRCDPISGHTALYWYRQSLGQGLEFLIYFQGNSAPDKSGLPSDRFSAERTGGSVSTLTIQRTQQEDSAVYLCASSTRVPETQYFGPGTRLLVL.

This chain joins TRBV18 and TRBJ1-5; D possibly corresponds to TRBD1 (6 bases). Germline V gives CDR1 KGHSH, CDR2 LQKENI. Trimming cost V 4 bases and J 3 bases, with 13 bases left between them. The length of the CDR3 is 15 residues. The CDR3, as DNA: TGTGCCAGCTCACGAGATCAGGGGTTCAATCAGCCCCAGCATTTT. Encoded protein: CASSRDQGFNQPQHF.

This clone was picked up a small number of times. This chain connects TRBV29-1 to TRBJ1-2; D might be TRBD1 (6 bases). The germline gives CDR1 SQVTM, CDR2 ANQGSEA. The CDR3 length is 13 residues. The germline V and J ends were trimmed by 4 bases and 4 bases, with 13 bases remaining between them. The CDR3 spells CSVAGDFGYGYTF. Written as DNA, the CDR3 is TGCAGCGTTGCAGGGGATTTCGGCTATGGCTACACCTTC.

The genes are TRBV27 and TRBJ2-5; D gene uncertain. V dropped 6 bases and J dropped 2 bases, with 13 bases sitting between them. The CDR3 has 14 amino acids. Germline CDR1 is MNHEY and CDR2 is SMNVEV (reference sequence). CDR3 in amino acids: CASSYTAYQETQYF. Written as DNA, the CDR3 is TGTGCCAGCAGCTATACAGCTTATCAAGAGACCCAGTACTTC.

The V gene is TRBV7-8, the J gene TRBJ2-7; D remains ambiguous. The CDR3 spans 13 residues. The germline V gene encodes CDR1 SGHVS and CDR2 FQNEAQ. V shed 4 bases and J shed 12 bases, with 19 bases lying between them. The CDR3 DNA follows: TGTGCCAGCAGCTCTGCCTCAATAGGGTTTGCGTACTTC. Protein product: CASSSASIGFAYF.

This chain joins TRBV7-9 and TRBJ2-6; 8 nucleotides align to TRBD1. The CDR3 spans 17 residues. Trimming took 1 base from V and 2 from J; bases not matched to a gene: 4. Looked up from germline, CDR1 is SEHNR and CDR2 is FQNEAQ (reference sequence). The CDR3 sequence: CASSLGTGKAGANVLTF. DNA of the CDR3: TGTGCCAGCAGCTTAGGGACAGGGAAGGCTGGGGCCAACGTCCTGACTTTC.

The genes are TRBV7-9 and TRBJ2-1, with 14 bases lining up with TRBD2. Germline V gives CDR1 SEHNR, CDR2 FQNEAQ (reference sequence). The V segment lost 4 bases and the J segment 8 bases; nucleotides outside the gene matches: 10. CDR3 length: 17 residues. The CDR3 sequence: CASSSSERTSGRYEQFF. The CDR3 DNA reads TGTGCCAGCAGCTCATCTGAAAGGACTAGCGGGAGGTATGAGCAGTTCTTC. Drawing the rest from reference TRBV7-9 and TRBJ2-1, the complete variable domain is DTGVSQNPRHKITKRGQNVTFRCDPISEHNRLYWYRQTLGQGPEFLTYFQNEAQLEKSRLLSDRFSAERPKGSFSTLEIQRTEQGDSAMYLCASSSSERTSGRYEQFFGPGTRLTVL.

This sequence joins TRBV6-1 and TRBJ1-4; weak D call: TRBD1 (6 bases). The CDR3 runs to 13 residues. CDR1 and CDR2 (germline): MNHNS, SASEGT. Trimming cost V 6 bases and J 7 bases, with 12 bases left between them. CDR3 DNA sequence: TGTGCCAGCAGCAGGGGCATCTTTGAAAAACTGTTTTTT. This codes for CASSRGIFEKLFF.